One and the same sample provided the 17 T cell receptor beta chains below, sequenced in a study of blood T cell repertoires in COVID-19. The table came from immunoSEQ multiplex PCR; TCRdb's copy has only in-frame clones and leaves some out. In the table there are about 69,000 clones, about four fifths of which are singletons. The sample consisted of peripheral blood. The receptors stem from a human donor in a cohort sampled during active COVID-19.

The V call is TRBV18, the J call TRBJ2-2, with D perhaps TRBD1 (6 bases). Germline-derived CDR1 and CDR2 are KGHSH and LQKENI. The CDR3 runs to 16 residues. V dropped 4 bases and J dropped 5 bases, with 17 bases sitting between them. The CDR3 DNA is TGTGCCAGCTCACAAAGGGGGAGCTTGAGGACCGGGGAGCTGTTTTTT. Its translation: CASSQRGSLRTGELFF.

This clone was counted a single time. The V and J genes are TRBV10-3 and TRBJ1-1, with D possibly TRBD1 on 6 matching bases. Trimming removed 4 bases from V and 4 bases from J, with 10 bases in between. Germline-derived CDR1 and CDR2 are ENHRY and SYGVKD. This CDR3 is built from 13 residues. CDR3 amino acids: CAISAQGGTEAFF. The CDR3 DNA follows: TGTGCCATCAGTGCACAGGGTGGCACTGAAGCTTTCTTT.

The V call is TRBV18, the J call TRBJ2-7, with D perhaps matching TRBD1 (5 bases). V was cut by 3 bases and J by 2 bases, with 8 bases left in between. Germline CDR1 and CDR2: KGHSH and LQKENI. The CDR3 length is 13 residues. CDR3 in DNA: TGTGCCAGCTCACCCTCCAGGGCCTACGAGCAGTACTTC. Translating it yields CASSPSRAYEQYF.

The chain uses TRBV19 and TRBJ2-1, with D hard to call. The ends were cut back, 4 bases at V and 0 bases at J, with 10 bases in the middle. CDR1 and CDR2 from the germline V gene are LNHDA and SQIVND (reference sequence). CDR3 length equals 15 residues. CDR3 in amino acids: CASSSTVSSYNEQFF. The CDR3 DNA sequence: TGTGCCAGTAGTAGCACAGTTTCCTCCTACAATGAGCAGTTCTTC.

The V and J genes are TRBV27 and TRBJ2-7; tentatively, D is TRBD2 (6 bases). V lost 7 bases and J lost 2, with 15 bases in between. This CDR3 spans 14 amino acids. The germline V gene encodes CDR1 MNHEY and CDR2 SMNVEV (reference sequence). CDR3: CASTSVSGAYEQYF. CDR3 nucleotides: TGTGCCAGCACCTCGGTTAGCGGAGCCTACGAGCAGTACTTC.

The V call is TRBV7-8, the J call TRBJ2-1; 9 positions match TRBD2. The germline gives CDR1 SGHVS, CDR2 FQNEAQ. This CDR3 region has 19 residues. V gave up 5 bases and J gave up 9 bases; unmatched junction bases: 23. CDR3 sequence: CASSVGETRYSGSSGEQFF. The CDR3 coding sequence is TGTGCCAGCAGCGTAGGCGAGACTCGATATAGCGGGAGCAGTGGTGAGCAGTTCTTC.

The rearrangement links TRBV3-1 (or the pseudogene TRBV3-2) to TRBJ2-1, with a possible D match to TRBD2 (6 bases). With 1 base removed from V and 0 bases from J, the gap between germline ends came to 10 bases. CDR3 size: 16 residues. Germline CDR1 and CDR2: LGHDT and YNNKEL (reference sequence). CDR3 residues: CASSQVRDSSYNEQFF. Written as DNA, the CDR3 is TGTGCCAGCAGCCAAGTGCGGGATTCCTCCTACAATGAGCAGTTCTTC.

The chain links TRBV6-5 to TRBJ1-6; D gene ambiguous. Germline-derived CDR1 and CDR2 are MNHEY and SVGAGI. Trimming left V 6 bases short and J 4 bases short, with 10 bases between. This CDR3 spans 14 amino acids. CDR3 coding DNA: TGTGCCAGCAGCCAGGCTGTTTATAATTCACCCCTCCACTTT. The encoded protein is CASSQAVYNSPLHF.

In this sample, this clone turned up a few times. V usage is TRBV29-1 and J usage is TRBJ2-7; TRBD2 might be the D (6 bases). The CDR3 spans 12 residues. Germline V CDR1 and CDR2: SQVTM, ANQGSEA. V was trimmed by 6 bases and J by 7 bases, leaving 16 bases between them. The CDR3 reads CSVSLTREEQYF. CDR3 nucleotides: TGCAGCGTCTCCTTGACTAGGGAGGAGCAGTACTTC.

CDR3 bases: TGTGCCAGCACTCCCGGGCCTAGCGGATACAATGAGCAGTTCTTC. Its translation is CASTPGPSGYNEQFF. The J gene is TRBJ2-1, the V gene TRBV6-5; TRBD2 matches at 7 bases. Germline V lookup: CDR1 MNHEY, CDR2 SVGAGI. This CDR3 has 15 residues. With 7 bases clipped from V and 4 bases from J, the junction kept 10 bases outside the gene matches.

In DNA form, the CDR3 reads TGTGCCAGCTCACCGTCCCGAGCTTCAACTAATGAAAAACTGTTTTTT. Protein sequence: CASSPSRASTNEKLFF. The rearrangement links TRBV18 to TRBJ1-4; D remains ambiguous. Germline-derived CDR1 and CDR2 are KGHSH and LQKENI. The V end was cut by 3 bases, the J end by 0 bases, with 11 bases between. The CDR3 spans 16 residues.

In its sample, this clone was seen once. The chain has TRBV7-8 and TRBJ2-4, with 7 bases identical to TRBD1. Germline values: CDR1 SGHVS, CDR2 FQNEAQ. CDR3 length: 17 residues. J was trimmed by 0 bases and V by 4 bases; bases with no gene match: 9. The CDR3 reads CASSSFRQGLAKNIQYF. CDR3 nucleotide sequence: TGTGCCAGCAGCTCCTTTAGACAGGGCTTAGCCAAAAACATTCAGTACTTC.

The chain combines TRBV7-2 with TRBJ1-1; the match to TRBD1 covers 10 bases. The CDR3 length is 16 residues. With V trimmed by 1 base and J by 1 base, 3 bases remained unmatched. From germline, CDR1 is SGHTA and CDR2 FQGNSA. CDR3 sequence: CASSLGQGATNTEAFF. CDR3 sequence (DNA): TGTGCCAGCAGCTTAGGACAGGGGGCGACGAACACTGAAGCTTTCTTT. Using reference TRBV7-2 and TRBJ1-1 for the parts outside the CDR3, the full variable domain is GAGVSQSPSNKVTEKGKDVELRCDPISGHTALYWYRQSLGQGLEFLIYFQGNSAPDKSGLPSDRFSAERTGGSVSTLTIQRTQQEDSAVYLCASSLGQGATNTEAFFGQGTRLTVV.

Written as DNA, the CDR3 is TGTGCCAGCAGTTCCAAAATACTAGCGGGGGGGCATGAGACCCAGTACTTC. Translation gives CASSSKILAGGHETQYF. J is TRBJ2-5 and V is TRBV27; 13 nucleotides line up with TRBD2. V was pared by 4 bases and J by 5 bases, with 10 bases of the junction left unmatched. The CDR3 runs 17 residues. The germline V gene encodes CDR1 MNHEY and CDR2 SMNVEV (reference sequence).

This chain uses TRBV6-4 with TRBJ2-1, with D perhaps matching TRBD2 (6 bases). The CDR3 consists of 13 residues. Germline CDR1 and CDR2: MRHNA and SNTAGT. The ends were cut back, 4 bases at V and 6 bases at J, with 10 bases in the middle. The chain's CDR3 is CASSGKEGNEQFF. CDR3 nucleotide sequence: TGTGCCAGCAGTGGAAAGGAGGGCAATGAGCAGTTCTTC.

The J gene is TRBJ2-1, the V gene TRBV29-1; TRBD2 matches 7 bases. The CDR3 extends over 14 amino acids. Trimming cost V 6 bases and J 0 bases; bases outside gene matches: 5. From germline, CDR1 is SQVTM and CDR2 ANQGSEA. CDR3: CSVVGGSSYNEQFF. DNA for the CDR3: TGCAGCGTAGTCGGGGGGTCCTCCTACAATGAGCAGTTCTTC.

This clone has a single count. The rearrangement uses TRBV6-1 and TRBJ1-5; the D gene is possibly TRBD1 (6 bases). Per germline, CDR1 MNHNS and CDR2 SASEGT. Trimming removed 3 bases from V and 9 bases from J, with 18 bases in between. The CDR3 spans 15 residues. The CDR3 is CASSDRDTRGRPQHF. The CDR3 DNA reads as TGTGCCAGCAGTGACCGGGACACCCGTGGGAGGCCCCAGCATTTT.